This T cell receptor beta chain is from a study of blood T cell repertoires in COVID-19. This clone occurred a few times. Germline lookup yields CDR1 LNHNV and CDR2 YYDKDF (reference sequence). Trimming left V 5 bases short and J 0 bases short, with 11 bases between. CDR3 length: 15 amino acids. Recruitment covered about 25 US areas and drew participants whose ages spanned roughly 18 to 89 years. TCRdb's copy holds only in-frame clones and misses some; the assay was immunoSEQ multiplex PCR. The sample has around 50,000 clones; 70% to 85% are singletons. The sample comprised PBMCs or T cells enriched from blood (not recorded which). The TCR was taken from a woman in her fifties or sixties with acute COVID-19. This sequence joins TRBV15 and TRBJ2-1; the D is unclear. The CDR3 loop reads CATSRPISSYNEQFF. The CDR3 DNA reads TGTGCCACCAGCCGCCCGATTAGCTCCTACAATGAGCAGTTCTTC.